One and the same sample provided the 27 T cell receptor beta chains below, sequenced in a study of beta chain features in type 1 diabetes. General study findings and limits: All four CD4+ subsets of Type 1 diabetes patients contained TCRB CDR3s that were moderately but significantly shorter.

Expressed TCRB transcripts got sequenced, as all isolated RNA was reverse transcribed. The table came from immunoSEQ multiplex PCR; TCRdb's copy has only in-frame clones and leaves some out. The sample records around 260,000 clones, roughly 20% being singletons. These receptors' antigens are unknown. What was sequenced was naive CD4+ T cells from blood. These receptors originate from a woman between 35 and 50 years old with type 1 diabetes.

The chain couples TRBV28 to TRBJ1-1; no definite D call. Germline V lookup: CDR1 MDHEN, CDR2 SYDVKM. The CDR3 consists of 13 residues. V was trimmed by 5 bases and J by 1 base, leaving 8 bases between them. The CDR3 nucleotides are TGTGCCAGCAGTGCCCCCGGGAACACTGAAGCTTTCTTT. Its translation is CASSAPGNTEAFF.

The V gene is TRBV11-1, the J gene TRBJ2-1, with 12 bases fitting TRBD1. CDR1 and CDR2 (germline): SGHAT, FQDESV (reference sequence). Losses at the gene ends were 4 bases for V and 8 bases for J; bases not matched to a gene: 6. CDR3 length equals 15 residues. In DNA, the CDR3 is TGTGCCAGCAGCTCGGGACAGGGGGCTACGGATGAGCAGTTCTTC. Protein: CASSSGQGATDEQFF.

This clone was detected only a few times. DNA for the CDR3: TGTGCCAGTAGTATTCGAGGATCTGAAGCTTTCTTT. Translated: CASSIRGSEAFF. The V call is TRBV19, the J call TRBJ1-1; D is undetermined. Per the germline V gene, CDR1 is LNHDA and CDR2 is SQIVND (reference sequence). This CDR3 region has 12 residues. Trimming shortened V by 3 bases and J by 6 bases, and 8 bases separated the two germline ends.

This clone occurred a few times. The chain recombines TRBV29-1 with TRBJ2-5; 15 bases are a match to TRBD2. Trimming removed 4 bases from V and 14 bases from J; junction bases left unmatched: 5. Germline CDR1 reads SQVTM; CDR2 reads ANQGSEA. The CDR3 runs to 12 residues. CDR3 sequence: CSVVWTSGGGYF. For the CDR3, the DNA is TGCAGCGTTGTATGGACTAGCGGGGGGGGATACTTC. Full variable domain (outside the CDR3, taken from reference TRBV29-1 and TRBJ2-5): SAVISQKPSRDICQRGTSLTIQCQVDSQVTMMFWYRQQPGQSLTLIATANQGSEATYESGFVIDKFPISRPNLTFSTLTVSNMSPEDSSIYLCSVVWTSGGGYFGPGTRLLVL.

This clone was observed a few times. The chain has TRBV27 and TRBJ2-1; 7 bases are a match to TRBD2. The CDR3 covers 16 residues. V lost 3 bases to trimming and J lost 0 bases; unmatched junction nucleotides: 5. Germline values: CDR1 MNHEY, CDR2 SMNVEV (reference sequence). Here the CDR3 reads CASSFLKRGSYNEQFF. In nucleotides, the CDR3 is TGTGCCAGCAGTTTCCTTAAGCGGGGCTCCTACAATGAGCAGTTCTTC.

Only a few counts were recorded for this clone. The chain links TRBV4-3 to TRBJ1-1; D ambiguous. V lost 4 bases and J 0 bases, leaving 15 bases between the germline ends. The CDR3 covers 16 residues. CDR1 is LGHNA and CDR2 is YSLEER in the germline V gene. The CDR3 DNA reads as TGCGCCAGCAGCCGGAACCCAAGGGAGATGAACACTGAAGCTTTCTTT. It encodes CASSRNPREMNTEAFF.

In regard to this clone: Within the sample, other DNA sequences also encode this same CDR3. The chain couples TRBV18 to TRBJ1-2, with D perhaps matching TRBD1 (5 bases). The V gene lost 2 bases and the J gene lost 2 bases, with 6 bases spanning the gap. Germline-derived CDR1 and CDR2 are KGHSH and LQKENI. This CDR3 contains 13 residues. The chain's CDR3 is CASSPDSNYGYTF. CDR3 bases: TGTGCCAGCTCACCAGACAGCAACTATGGCTACACCTTC. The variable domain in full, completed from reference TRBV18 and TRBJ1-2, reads NAGVMQNPRHLVRRRGQEARLRCSPMKGHSHVYWYRQLPEEGLKFMVYLQKENIIDESGMPKERFSAEFPKEGPSILRIQQVVRGDSAAYFCASSPDSNYGYTFGSGTRLTVV.

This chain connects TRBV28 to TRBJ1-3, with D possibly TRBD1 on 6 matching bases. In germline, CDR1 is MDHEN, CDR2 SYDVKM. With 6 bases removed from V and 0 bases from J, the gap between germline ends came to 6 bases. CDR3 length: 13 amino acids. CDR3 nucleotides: TGTGCCAGCAGGGACAGCTCTGGAAACACCATATATTTT. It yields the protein CASRDSSGNTIYF.

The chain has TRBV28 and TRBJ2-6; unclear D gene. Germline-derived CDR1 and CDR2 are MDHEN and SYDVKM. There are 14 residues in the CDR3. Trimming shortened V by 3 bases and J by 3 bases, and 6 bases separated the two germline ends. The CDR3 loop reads CASSLPGGANVLTF. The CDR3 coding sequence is TGTGCCAGCAGTTTGCCGGGTGGGGCCAACGTCCTGACTTTC.

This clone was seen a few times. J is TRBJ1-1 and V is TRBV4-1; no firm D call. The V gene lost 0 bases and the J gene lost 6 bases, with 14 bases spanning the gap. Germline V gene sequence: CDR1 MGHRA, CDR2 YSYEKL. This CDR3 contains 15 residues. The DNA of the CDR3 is TGCGCCAGCAGCCAAGATAAGCGGGTAGACGCTGAAGCTTTCTTT. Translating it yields CASSQDKRVDAEAFF.

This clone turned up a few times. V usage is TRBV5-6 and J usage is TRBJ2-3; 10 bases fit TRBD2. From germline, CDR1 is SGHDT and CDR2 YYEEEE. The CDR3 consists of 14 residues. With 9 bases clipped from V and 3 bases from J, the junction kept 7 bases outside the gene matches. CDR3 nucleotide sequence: TGTGCCACCACAGGACTAGCGGAGACAGATACGCAGTATTTT. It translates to CATTGLAETDTQYF.

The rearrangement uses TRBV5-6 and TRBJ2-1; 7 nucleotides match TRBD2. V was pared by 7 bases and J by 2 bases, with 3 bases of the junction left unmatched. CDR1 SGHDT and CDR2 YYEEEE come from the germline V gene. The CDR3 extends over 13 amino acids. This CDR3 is CASRGDAYNEQFF. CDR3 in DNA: TGTGCCAGCCGGGGGGATGCCTACAATGAGCAGTTCTTC.

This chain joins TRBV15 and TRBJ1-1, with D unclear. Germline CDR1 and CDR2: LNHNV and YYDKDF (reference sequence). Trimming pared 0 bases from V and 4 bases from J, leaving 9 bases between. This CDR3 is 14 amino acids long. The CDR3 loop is CATSRDRRITEAFF. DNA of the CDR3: TGTGCCACCAGCAGAGATAGGCGGATCACTGAAGCTTTCTTT. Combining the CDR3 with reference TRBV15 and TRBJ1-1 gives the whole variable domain DAMVIQNPRYQVTQFGKPVTLSCSQTLNHNVMYWYQQKSSQAPKLLFHYYDKDFNNEADTPDNFQSRRPNTSFCFLDIRSPGLGDTAMYLCATSRDRRITEAFFGQGTRLTVV.

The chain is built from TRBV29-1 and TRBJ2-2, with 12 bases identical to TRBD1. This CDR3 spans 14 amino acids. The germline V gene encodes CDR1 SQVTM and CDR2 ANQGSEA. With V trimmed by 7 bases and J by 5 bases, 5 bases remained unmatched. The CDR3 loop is CSGGQGARTGELFF. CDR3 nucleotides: TGCAGCGGGGGACAGGGGGCCCGAACCGGGGAGCTGTTTTTT.

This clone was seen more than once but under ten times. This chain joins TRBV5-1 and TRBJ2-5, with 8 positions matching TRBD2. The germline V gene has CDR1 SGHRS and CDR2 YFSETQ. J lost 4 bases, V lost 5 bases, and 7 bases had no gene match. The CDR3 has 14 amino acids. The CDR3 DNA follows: TGCGCCAGCAGTTCGGGGGGGCTTGGAGAGACCCAGTACTTC. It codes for CASSSGGLGETQYF.

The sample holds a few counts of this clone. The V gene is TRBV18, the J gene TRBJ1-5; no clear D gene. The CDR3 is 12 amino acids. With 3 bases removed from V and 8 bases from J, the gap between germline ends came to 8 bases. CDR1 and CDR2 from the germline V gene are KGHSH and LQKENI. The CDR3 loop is CASSPDQEPQHF. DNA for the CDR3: TGTGCCAGCTCACCGGATCAGGAGCCCCAGCATTTT.

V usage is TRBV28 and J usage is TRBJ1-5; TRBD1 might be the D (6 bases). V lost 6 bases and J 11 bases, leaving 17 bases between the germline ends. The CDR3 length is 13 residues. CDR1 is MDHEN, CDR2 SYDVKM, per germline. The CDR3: CASSHILRTAQHF. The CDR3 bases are TGTGCCAGCAGCCACATTCTCCGGACAGCCCAGCATTTT.

CDR3 in amino acids: CASSFPGILNTEAFF. Here the CDR3 DNA reads TGTGCCAGCAGCTTTCCAGGGATCCTGAACACTGAAGCTTTCTTT. The rearrangement links TRBV7-2 to TRBJ1-1; a possible D gene is TRBD1 (5 bases). The CDR3 loop spans 15 amino acids. V was trimmed by 3 bases and J by 0 bases, leaving 11 bases between them. The germline V gene has CDR1 SGHTA and CDR2 FQGNSA. Drawing the rest from reference TRBV7-2 and TRBJ1-1, the complete variable domain is GAGVSQSPSNKVTEKGKDVELRCDPISGHTALYWYRQSLGQGLEFLIYFQGNSAPDKSGLPSDRFSAERTGGSVSTLTIQRTQQEDSAVYLCASSFPGILNTEAFFGQGTRLTVV.

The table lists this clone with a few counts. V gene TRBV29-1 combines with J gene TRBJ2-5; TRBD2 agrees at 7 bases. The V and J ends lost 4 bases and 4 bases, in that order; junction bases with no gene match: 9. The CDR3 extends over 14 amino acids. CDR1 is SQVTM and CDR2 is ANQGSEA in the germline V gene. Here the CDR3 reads CSVGLTQRGETQYF. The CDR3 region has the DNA TGCAGCGTTGGGCTCACGCAGCGGGGAGAGACCCAGTACTTC.

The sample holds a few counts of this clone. DNA for the CDR3: TGCGCCAGCAGCTTGGCGACAGGGAATGGGGGCTACACCTTC. It specifies CASSLATGNGGYTF. The V and J genes are TRBV5-1 and TRBJ1-2, with 7 bases aligning to TRBD1. This CDR3 is built from 14 residues. The V and J ends lost 0 bases and 8 bases, in that order; junction bases with no gene match: 7. Germline loops: CDR1 SGHRS, CDR2 YFSETQ. The full variable domain, completed using reference TRBV5-1 and TRBJ1-2, is KAGVTQTPRYLIKTRGQQVTLSCSPISGHRSVSWYQQTPGQGLQFLFEYFSETQRNKGNFPGRFSGRQFSNSRSEMNVSTLELGDSALYLCASSLATGNGGYTFGSGTRLTVV.

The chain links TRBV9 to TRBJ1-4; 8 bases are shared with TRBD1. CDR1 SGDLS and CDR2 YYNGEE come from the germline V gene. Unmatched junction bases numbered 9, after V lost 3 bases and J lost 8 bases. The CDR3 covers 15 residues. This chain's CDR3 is CASSALGQGGEKLFF. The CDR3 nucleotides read TGTGCCAGCAGCGCCCTTGGACAGGGTGGGGAAAAACTGTTTTTT.

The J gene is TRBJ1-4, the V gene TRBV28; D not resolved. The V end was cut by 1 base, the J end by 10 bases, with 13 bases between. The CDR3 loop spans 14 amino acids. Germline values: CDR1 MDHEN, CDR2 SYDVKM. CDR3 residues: CASSLSGKKGKLFF. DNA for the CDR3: TGTGCCAGCAGTTTATCGGGGAAGAAGGGAAAACTGTTTTTT.

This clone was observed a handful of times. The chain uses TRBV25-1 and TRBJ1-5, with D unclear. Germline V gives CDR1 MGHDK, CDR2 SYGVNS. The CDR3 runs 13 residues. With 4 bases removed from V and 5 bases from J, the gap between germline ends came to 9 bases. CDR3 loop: CASSVSDDQPQHF. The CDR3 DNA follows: TGTGCCAGCAGTGTGAGCGACGATCAGCCCCAGCATTTT.

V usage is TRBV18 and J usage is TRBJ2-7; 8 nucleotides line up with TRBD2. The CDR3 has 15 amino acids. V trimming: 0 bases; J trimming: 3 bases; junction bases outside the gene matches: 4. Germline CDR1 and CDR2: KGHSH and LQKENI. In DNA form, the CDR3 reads TGTGCCAGCTCACCACCGGCCAGCGGGAGCTACGAGCAGTACTTC. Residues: CASSPPASGSYEQYF.

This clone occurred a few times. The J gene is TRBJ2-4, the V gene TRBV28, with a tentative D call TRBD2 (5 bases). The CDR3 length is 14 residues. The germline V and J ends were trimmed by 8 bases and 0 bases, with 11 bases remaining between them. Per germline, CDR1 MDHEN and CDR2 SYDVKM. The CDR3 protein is CASGLAGAKNIQYF. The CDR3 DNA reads TGTGCCAGCGGGCTAGCCGGAGCCAAAAACATTCAGTACTTC.

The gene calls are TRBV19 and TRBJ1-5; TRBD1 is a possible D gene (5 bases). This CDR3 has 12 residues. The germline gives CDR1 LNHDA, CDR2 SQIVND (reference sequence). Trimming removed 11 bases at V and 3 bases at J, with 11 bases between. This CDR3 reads CASGGTNQPQHF. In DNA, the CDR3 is TGTGCCTCGGGGGGTACCAATCAGCCCCAGCATTTT.

In DNA, the CDR3 is TGCGCCAGCAGCCAAGGTCCCGCCGGGGAGCTGTTTTTT. Protein product: CASSQGPAGELFF. The chain uses TRBV4-1 and TRBJ2-2; D is ambiguous. Germline CDR1 MGHRA, CDR2 YSYEKL. The CDR3 length is 13 residues. The V gene lost 1 base and the J gene lost 6 bases, with 6 bases spanning the gap.